This entry lists 5 T cell receptor beta chains sequenced from one sample in a study of blood T cell repertoires in COVID-19. The data were produced by immunoSEQ multiplex PCR, yet TCRdb's version contains in-frame clones alone and is incomplete. The data show a few hundred thousand clones, nearly 90% seen once. Input material: PBMCs or T cells enriched from blood (not recorded which). These receptors all stem from a woman aged 25 to 39 who had recovered from COVID-19.

This clone has just one count. The chain links TRBV10-2 to TRBJ2-1, with D tentatively TRBD2 (5 bases). V was cut by 8 bases and J by 7 bases, with 18 bases left in between. This CDR3 has 14 residues. Per the germline V gene, CDR1 is WSHSY and CDR2 is SAAADI. The chain's CDR3 is CASHRAGTGNEQFF. The DNA of the CDR3 is TGCGCCAGCCACCGGGCCGGAACGGGGAATGAGCAGTTCTTC.

The chain employs TRBV5-1 and TRBJ1-6; no clear D. The germline V and J ends were trimmed by 0 bases and 7 bases, with 8 bases remaining between them. From germline, CDR1 is SGHRS and CDR2 YFSETQ. The CDR3 extends over 14 amino acids. This CDR3 is CASSLERRNSPLHF. CDR3 bases: TGCGCCAGCAGCTTGGAGCGGCGAAATTCACCCCTCCACTTT.

The CDR3 DNA sequence: TGTGCCAGCAGCTCCGCCCTAGTAGAAAAACTGTTTTTT. Translated: CASSSALVEKLFF. This rearrangement joins TRBV5-4 to TRBJ1-4, with D uncertain. Per the germline V gene, CDR1 is SGHNT and CDR2 is YYREEE (reference sequence). The CDR3 is 13 amino acids. Trimming removed 3 bases from V and 8 bases from J, with 11 bases in between.

This chain uses TRBV19 with TRBJ2-1, with 10 positions matching TRBD2. V dropped 6 bases and J dropped 9; count of bases not matched to a gene: 11. Looked up from germline, CDR1 is LNHDA and CDR2 is SQIVND (reference sequence). The CDR3 has 15 residues. The CDR3 reads CASREIAGGLGEQFF. The CDR3 region has the DNA TGTGCCAGTAGAGAGATAGCGGGGGGACTTGGTGAGCAGTTCTTC. The whole variable domain, remainder taken from reference TRBV19 and TRBJ2-1, is DGGITQSPKYLFRKEGQNVTLSCEQNLNHDAMYWYRQDPGQGLRLIYYSQIVNDFQKGDIAEGYSVSREKKESFPLTVTSAQKNPTAFYLCASREIAGGLGEQFFGPGTRLTVL.

Notes on this clone: The same CDR3 can be traced to other DNA sequences in this sample. The chain employs TRBV12-3 or TRBV12-4 and TRBJ1-5, with unresolved D. The CDR3 sequence is 13 residues long. V gave up 6 bases and J gave up 3 bases, with 9 bases separating them. CDR3 amino acids: CASSYRDNQPQHF. The CDR3 region has the DNA TGTGCCAGCAGCTACCGGGACAATCAGCCCCAGCATTTT.